This is a list of T cell receptor beta chains from one sample in a study of early T cells in non-severe SARS-CoV-2 infection. TCRdb redid the calling of the 5' RACE reads with MiXCR, one entry per CDR3 protein. The data hold about 76,000 distinct CDR3 sequences, with about 10% observed a single time. Sequenced material: whole blood. These receptors all stem from an adult who was a healthcare worker with PCR-confirmed SARS-CoV-2 infection or an uninfected control (not recorded which). CDR3s include the opening cysteine and the closing phenylalanine or tryptophan. The D gene is left open where the match is weak. Size tells how often a clone was seen (once, few, many) or the class of an expanded clone, and some rows leave it out.

cdr3_nt: TGTGCCAGCAGCCAAGAGACGATAACTAATGAAAAACTGTTTTTT
cdr3_aa: CASSQETITNEKLFF
d_call: .
j_call: TRBJ1-4
clone_size: many
cdr3_length: 15
v_call: TRBV3-1

cdr3_nt: TGTGCCAGCAGCTTAGCGGGTGGTAGGACAGATACGCAGTATTTT
cdr3_aa: CASSLAGGRTDTQYF
d_call: .
j_call: TRBJ2-3
clone_size: many
cdr3_length: 15
v_call: TRBV7-6

cdr3_nt: TGCAGTGCCTTAGCAGGGACAGGGTCCTCAACTAATGAAAAACTGTTTTTT
cdr3_aa: CSALAGTGSSTNEKLFF
d_call: TRBD1
j_call: TRBJ1-4
clone_size: many
cdr3_length: 17
v_call: TRBV20-1

cdr3_nt: TGCGCCAGCAGCTGGGGGACAGGGGGCGCAACAGATACGCAGTATTTT
cdr3_aa: CASSWGTGGATDTQYF
d_call: TRBD1
j_call: TRBJ2-3
clone_size: .
cdr3_length: 16
v_call: TRBV5-1

cdr3_nt: TGCAGCGTGAATCAGTATGGGACAGGGGATCAAGAGACCCAGTACTTC
cdr3_aa: CSVNQYGTGDQETQYF
d_call: TRBD1
j_call: TRBJ2-5
clone_size: many
cdr3_length: 16
v_call: TRBV29-1

cdr3_nt: TGTGCCAGCTCACCGTCCCGGGGGGGCACAGATACGCAGTATTTT
cdr3_aa: CASSPSRGGTDTQYF
d_call: TRBD2
j_call: TRBJ2-3
clone_size: few
cdr3_length: 15
v_call: TRBV18

cdr3_nt: TGTGCCAGCAGCACAGGACAGGGCTGGGATACGCAGTATTTT
cdr3_aa: CASSTGQGWDTQYF
d_call: TRBD1
j_call: TRBJ2-3
clone_size: many
cdr3_length: 14
v_call: TRBV11-2

cdr3_nt: TGCTCGGTGACCCAAGAGACCCAGTACTTC
cdr3_aa: CSVTQETQYF
d_call: .
j_call: TRBJ2-5
clone_size: .
cdr3_length: 10
v_call: TRBV29-1

cdr3_nt: TGTGCCAGCAGCGCCCGACTAGCGGGGGGCCGTAACCAAGAGACCCAGTACTTC
cdr3_aa: CASSARLAGGRNQETQYF
d_call: TRBD2
j_call: TRBJ2-5
clone_size: .
cdr3_length: 18
v_call: TRBV7-6

cdr3_nt: TGTGCCAGTAGTATACGACTGGCAGAGATTAGCGAAAAACTGTTTTTT
cdr3_aa: CASSIRLAEISEKLFF
d_call: .
j_call: TRBJ1-4
clone_size: .
cdr3_length: 16
v_call: TRBV19

cdr3_nt: TGTGCCAGCACCACAGGGCTGGACTACAATGAGCAGTTCTTC
cdr3_aa: CASTTGLDYNEQFF
d_call: .
j_call: TRBJ2-1
clone_size: .
cdr3_length: 14
v_call: TRBV21-1